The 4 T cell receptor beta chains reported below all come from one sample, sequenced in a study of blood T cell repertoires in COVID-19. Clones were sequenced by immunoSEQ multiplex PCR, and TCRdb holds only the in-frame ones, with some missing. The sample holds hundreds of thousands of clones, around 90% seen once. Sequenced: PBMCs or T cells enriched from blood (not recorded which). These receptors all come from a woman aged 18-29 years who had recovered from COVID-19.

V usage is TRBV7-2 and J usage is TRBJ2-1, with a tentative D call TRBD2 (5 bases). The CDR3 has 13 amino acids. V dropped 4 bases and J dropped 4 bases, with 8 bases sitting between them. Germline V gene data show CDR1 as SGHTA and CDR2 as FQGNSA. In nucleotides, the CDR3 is TGTGCCAGCAGCTCGGACTTTTACAATGAGCAGTTCTTC. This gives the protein CASSSDFYNEQFF.

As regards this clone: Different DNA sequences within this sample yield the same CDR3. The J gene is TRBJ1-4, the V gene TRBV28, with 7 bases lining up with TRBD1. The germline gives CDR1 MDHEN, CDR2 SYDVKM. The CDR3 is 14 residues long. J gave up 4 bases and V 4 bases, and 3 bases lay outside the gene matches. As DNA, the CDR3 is TGTGCCAGCAGTTCCGGACAGGTTAATGAAAAACTGTTTTTT. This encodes CASSSGQVNEKLFF.

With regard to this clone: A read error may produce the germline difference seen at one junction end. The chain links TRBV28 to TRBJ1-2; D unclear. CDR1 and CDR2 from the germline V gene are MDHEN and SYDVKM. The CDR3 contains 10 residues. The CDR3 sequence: CASSSSSLIF. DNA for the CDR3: TGTGCCAGCAGTTCAAGCTCCCTCATCTTC.

CDR3 region: CAISEGTGMGYNEQFF. The CDR3 nucleotides read TGTGCCATCAGTGAGGGGACAGGGATGGGGTACAATGAGCAGTTCTTC. J is TRBJ2-1 and V is TRBV10-3; 9 positions agree with TRBD1. V lost 2 bases, J lost 4 bases, and 6 bases stayed unmatched. Germline V gene data show CDR1 as ENHRY and CDR2 as SYGVKD. The CDR3 is 16 amino acids.